This TCR beta chain was identified in a study of blood T cell repertoires in COVID-19. Study background: T cells, B-cell-depleted T cells, or PBMCs supplied cDNA or gDNA.

The junction had 2 bases not matched to a gene; V was cut back by 1 base and J by 9 bases. Germline values: CDR1 LNHDA, CDR2 SQIVND (reference sequence). The CDR3 is 14 amino acids. Some clones are missing from TCRdb's copy, which holds only in-frame ones; the method was immunoSEQ multiplex PCR. The data hold 350,000 to 450,000 clones, with 80% to 90% observed a single time. Individuals aged about 18 to 100 years were recruited from fewer than 30 US areas. The V gene is TRBV19, the J gene TRBJ2-2; TRBD1 agrees at 10 bases. Sequenced input: PBMCs or T cells enriched from blood (not recorded which). This clonotype was obtained from a man aged 25 to 45 who had recovered from COVID-19. The CDR3 nucleotides are TGTGCCAGTAGTATAGGACAGGGGGCCCGGGAGCTGTTTTTT. Protein product: CASSIGQGARELFF.